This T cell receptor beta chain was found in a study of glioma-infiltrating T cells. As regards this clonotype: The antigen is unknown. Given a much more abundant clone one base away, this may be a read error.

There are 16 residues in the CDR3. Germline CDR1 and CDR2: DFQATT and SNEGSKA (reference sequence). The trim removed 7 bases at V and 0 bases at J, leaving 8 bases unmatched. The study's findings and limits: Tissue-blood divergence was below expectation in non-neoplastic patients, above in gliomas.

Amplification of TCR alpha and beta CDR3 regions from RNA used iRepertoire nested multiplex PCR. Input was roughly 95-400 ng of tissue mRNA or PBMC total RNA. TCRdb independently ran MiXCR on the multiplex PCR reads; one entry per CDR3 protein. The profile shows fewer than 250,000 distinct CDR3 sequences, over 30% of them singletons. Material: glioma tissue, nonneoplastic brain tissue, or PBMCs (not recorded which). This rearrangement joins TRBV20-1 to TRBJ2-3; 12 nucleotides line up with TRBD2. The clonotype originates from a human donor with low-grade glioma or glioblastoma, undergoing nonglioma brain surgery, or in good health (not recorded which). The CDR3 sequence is CSDSASGRASTDTQYF. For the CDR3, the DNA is TGCAGTGATAGCGCTAGCGGGAGGGCTAGCACAGATACGCAGTATTTT.